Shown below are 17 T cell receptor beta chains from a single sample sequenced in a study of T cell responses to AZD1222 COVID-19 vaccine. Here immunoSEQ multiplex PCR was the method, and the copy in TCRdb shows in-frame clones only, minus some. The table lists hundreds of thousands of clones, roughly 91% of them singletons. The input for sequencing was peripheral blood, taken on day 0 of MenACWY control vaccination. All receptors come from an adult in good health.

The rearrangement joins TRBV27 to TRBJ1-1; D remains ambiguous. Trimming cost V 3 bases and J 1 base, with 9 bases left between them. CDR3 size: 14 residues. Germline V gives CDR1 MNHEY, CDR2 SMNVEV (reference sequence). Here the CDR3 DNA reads TGTGCCAGCAGTTTGAAGTTAAAGAACACTGAAGCTTTCTTT. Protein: CASSLKLKNTEAFF.

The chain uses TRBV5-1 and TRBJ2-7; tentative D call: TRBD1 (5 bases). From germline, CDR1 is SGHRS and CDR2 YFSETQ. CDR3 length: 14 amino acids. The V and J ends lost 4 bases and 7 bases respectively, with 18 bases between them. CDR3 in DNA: TGCGCCAGCAGCCAGTGGCAGGGCTATCAGGAGCAGTACTTC. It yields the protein CASSQWQGYQEQYF.

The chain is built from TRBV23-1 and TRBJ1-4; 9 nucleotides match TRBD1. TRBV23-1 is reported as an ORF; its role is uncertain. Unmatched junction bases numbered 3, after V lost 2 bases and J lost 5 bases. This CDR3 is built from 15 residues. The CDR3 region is CASSQDRGTNEKLFF. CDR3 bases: TGCGCCAGCAGTCAAGACAGGGGGACCAATGAAAAACTGTTTTTT.

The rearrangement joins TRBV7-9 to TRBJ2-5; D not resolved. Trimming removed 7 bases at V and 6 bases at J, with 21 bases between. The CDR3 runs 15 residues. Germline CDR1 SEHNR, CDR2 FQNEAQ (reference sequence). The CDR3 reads CASKADSGRAKTQYF. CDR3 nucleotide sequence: TGTGCCAGCAAGGCCGATTCCGGACGGGCTAAGACCCAGTACTTC.

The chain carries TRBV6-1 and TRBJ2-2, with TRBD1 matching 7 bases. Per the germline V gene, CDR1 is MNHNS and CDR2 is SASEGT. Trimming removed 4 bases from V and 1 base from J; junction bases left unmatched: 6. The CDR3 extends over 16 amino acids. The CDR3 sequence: CASSALTGWNTGELFF. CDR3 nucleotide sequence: TGTGCCAGCAGTGCCTTGACAGGGTGGAACACCGGGGAGCTGTTTTTT.

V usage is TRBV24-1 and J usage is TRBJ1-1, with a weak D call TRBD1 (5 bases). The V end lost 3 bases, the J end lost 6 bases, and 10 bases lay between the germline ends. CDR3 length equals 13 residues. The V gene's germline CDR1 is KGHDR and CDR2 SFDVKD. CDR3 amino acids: CATSDAGTAEAFF. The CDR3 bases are TGTGCCACCAGTGATGCAGGGACCGCTGAAGCTTTCTTT.

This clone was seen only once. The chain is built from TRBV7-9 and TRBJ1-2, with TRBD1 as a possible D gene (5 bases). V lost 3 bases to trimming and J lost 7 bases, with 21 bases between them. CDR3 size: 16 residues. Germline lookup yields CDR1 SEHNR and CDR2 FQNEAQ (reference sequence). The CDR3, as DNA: TGTGCCAGCAGCTTTCCCCATTGGCTTACAGGTAGTGGCTACACCTTC. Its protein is CASSFPHWLTGSGYTF. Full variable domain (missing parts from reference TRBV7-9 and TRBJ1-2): DTGVSQNPRHKITKRGQNVTFRCDPISEHNRLYWYRQTLGQGPEFLTYFQNEAQLEKSRLLSDRFSAERPKGSFSTLEIQRTEQGDSAMYLCASSFPHWLTGSGYTFGSGTRLTVV.

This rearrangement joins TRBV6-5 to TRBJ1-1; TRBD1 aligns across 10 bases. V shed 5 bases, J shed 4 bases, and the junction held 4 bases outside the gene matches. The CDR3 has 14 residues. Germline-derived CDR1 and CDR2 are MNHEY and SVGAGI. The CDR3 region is CASSPRTGGTEAFF. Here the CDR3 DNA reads TGTGCCAGCAGTCCCAGGACAGGGGGCACTGAAGCTTTCTTT.

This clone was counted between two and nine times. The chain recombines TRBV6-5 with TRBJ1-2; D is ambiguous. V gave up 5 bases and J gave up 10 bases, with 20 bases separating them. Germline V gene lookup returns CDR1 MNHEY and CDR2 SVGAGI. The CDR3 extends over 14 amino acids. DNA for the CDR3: TGTGCCAGCAGTCCTTTGAATGGCAGAGTTTTCTACACCTTC. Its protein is CASSPLNGRVFYTF.

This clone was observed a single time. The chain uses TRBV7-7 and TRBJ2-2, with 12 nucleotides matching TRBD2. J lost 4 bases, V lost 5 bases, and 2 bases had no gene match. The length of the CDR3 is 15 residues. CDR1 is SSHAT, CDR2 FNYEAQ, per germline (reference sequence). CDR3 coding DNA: TGTGCCAGCAGCCCACTAGCGGGGGGCACCGGGGAGCTGTTTTTT. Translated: CASSPLAGGTGELFF.

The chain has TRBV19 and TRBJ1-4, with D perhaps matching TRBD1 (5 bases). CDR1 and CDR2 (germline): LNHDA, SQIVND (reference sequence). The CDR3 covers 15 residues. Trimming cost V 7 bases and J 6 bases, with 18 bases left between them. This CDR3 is CASKRWAGRYEKLFF. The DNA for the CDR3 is TGTGCCAGTAAACGATGGGCAGGGCGGTATGAAAAACTGTTTTTT.

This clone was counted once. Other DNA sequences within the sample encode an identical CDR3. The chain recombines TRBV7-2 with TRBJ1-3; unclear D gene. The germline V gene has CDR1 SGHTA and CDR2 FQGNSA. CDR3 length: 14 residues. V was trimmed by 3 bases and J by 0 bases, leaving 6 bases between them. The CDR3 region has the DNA TGTGCCAGCAGCTTGGGTATCTCTGGAAACACCATATATTTT. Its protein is CASSLGISGNTIYF.

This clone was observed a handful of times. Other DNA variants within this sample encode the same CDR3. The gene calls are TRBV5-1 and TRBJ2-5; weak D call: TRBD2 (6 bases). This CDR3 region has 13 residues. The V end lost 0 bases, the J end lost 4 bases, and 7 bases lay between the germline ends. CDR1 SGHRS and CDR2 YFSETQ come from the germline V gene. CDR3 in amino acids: CASSLGGGETQYF. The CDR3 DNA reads TGCGCCAGCAGCTTGGGGGGAGGAGAGACCCAGTACTTC.

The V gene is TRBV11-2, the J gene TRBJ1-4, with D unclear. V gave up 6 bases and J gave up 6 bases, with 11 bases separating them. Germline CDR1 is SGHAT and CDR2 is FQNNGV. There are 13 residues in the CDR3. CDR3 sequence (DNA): TGTGCCAGCAGTACGGAACCTGATGAAAAACTGTTTTTT. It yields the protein CASSTEPDEKLFF.

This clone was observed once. The CDR3 region has the DNA TGTGCCAGCAGCCCCGACCCCAAGGCTGAAGCTTTCTTT. Its protein is CASSPDPKAEAFF. The chain carries TRBV11-2 and TRBJ1-1; D remains unclear. Germline-derived CDR1 and CDR2 are SGHAT and FQNNGV. The CDR3 consists of 13 residues. The V end was cut by 5 bases, the J end by 6 bases, with 13 bases between.

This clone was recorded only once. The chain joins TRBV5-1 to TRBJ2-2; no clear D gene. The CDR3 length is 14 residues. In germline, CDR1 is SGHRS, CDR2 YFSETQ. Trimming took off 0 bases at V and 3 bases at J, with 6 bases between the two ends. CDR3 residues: CASSLAGDTGELFF. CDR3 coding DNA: TGCGCCAGCAGCTTGGCAGGAGACACCGGGGAGCTGTTTTTT.

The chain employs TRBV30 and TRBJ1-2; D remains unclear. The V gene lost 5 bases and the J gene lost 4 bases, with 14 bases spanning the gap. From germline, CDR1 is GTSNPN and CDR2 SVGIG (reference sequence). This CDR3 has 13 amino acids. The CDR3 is CAWVAEGSYGYTF. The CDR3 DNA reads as TGTGCCTGGGTAGCCGAAGGCAGCTATGGCTACACCTTC. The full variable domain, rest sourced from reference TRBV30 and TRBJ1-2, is SQTIHQWPATLVQPVGSPLSLECTVEGTSNPNLYWYRQAAGRGLQLLFYSVGIGQISSEVPQNLSASRPQDRQFILSSKKLLLSDSGFYLCAWVAEGSYGYTFGSGTRLTVV.